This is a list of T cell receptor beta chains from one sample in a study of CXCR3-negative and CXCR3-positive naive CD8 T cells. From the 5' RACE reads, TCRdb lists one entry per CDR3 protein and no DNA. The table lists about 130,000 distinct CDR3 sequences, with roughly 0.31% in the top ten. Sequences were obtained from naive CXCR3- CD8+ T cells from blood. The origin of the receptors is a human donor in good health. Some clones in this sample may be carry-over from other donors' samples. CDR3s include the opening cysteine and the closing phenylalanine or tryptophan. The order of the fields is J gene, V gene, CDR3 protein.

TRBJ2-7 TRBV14 CASSQPDYEQYF
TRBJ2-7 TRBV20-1 CSAGVRSYEQYF
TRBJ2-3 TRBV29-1 CSVVGGTADTQYF
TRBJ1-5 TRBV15 CATSVAPGMHQPQHF
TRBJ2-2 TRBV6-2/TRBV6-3 CASSSAPWTGELFF
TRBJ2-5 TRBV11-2 CASSRSQRTLQETQYF
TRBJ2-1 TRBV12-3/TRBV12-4 CASIISGGVNEQFF
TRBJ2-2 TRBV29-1 CSVERGLAGDTGELFF
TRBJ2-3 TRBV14 CASRRAGARRSSTDTQYF
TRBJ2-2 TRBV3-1 CASSPVADTGELFF
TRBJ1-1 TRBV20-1 CSANGQGNTEAFF
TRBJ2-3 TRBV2 CASSDPDRASTDTQYF
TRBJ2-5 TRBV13 CASSFRGWPAETQYF
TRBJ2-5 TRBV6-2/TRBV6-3 CASDPGLQETQYF
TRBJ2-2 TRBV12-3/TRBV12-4 CASSLGHDTGELFF
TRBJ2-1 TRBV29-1 CSVFGGVSYNEQFF
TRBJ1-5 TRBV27 CASSGSGRGNQPQHF
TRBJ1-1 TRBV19 CASTLAGSLRAFF
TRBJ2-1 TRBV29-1 CSVFQGSYNEQFF
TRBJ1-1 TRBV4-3 CASSQDRALNTEAFF
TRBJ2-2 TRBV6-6 CASRYLGNTGELFF
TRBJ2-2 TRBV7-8 CASSLYGRGPNTGELFF
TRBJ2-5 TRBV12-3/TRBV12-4 CASSNGTVQETQYF
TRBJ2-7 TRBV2 CASSEVTVSSYEQYF
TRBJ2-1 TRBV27 CASRKGGLSEFF
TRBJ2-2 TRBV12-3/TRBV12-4 CASSNHRGATGELFF
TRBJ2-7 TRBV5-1 CASSLVGERDEQYF
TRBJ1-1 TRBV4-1 CASSREGGGTEAFF
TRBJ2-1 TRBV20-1 CSASCPGEGFEQFF
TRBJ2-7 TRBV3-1 CASSHLLSYEQYF
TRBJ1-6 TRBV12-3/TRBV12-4 CASSFSGPYNSPLHF
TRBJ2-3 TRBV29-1 CSVEGSSGSIDTQYF
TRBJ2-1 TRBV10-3 CAISDPLQSAEQFF
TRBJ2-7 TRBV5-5 CASSLGEGQGYEQYF
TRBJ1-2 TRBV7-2 CASGQGNYGYTF
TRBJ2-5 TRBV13 CASSSAIGRLQETQYF
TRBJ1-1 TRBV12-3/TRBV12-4 CASSPGTGLGTEAFF
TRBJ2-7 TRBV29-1 CSVEDPREESYEQYF
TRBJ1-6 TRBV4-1 CASSLFLGTDNSPLHF
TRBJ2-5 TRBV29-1 CSTHGGRDETQYF
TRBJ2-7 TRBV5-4 CASSLGLAGGEQYF
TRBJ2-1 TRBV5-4 CASSLGGGYYNEQFF
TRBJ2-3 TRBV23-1 CASSRIASRVWADTQYF
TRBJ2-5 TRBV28 CASSLREGLGSETQYF
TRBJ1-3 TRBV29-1 CSVRDRGSGNTIYF
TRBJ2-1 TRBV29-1 CSVEEDKSYNEQFF
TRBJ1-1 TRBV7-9 CASSYPTTGTEAFF
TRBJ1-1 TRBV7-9 CASSLGQGITEAFF
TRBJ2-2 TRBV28 CASSDRLAVTGELVF
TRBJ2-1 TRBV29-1 CSVGEAGGWNEQFF
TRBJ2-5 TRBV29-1 CSAAAGAGETQYF
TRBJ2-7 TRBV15 CATSRDRSGTYEQYF
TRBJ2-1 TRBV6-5 CASSYRPNNEQFF
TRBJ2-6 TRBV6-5 CASSTGHSGANVLTF
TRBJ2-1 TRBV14 CASSHRESNYNEQFF